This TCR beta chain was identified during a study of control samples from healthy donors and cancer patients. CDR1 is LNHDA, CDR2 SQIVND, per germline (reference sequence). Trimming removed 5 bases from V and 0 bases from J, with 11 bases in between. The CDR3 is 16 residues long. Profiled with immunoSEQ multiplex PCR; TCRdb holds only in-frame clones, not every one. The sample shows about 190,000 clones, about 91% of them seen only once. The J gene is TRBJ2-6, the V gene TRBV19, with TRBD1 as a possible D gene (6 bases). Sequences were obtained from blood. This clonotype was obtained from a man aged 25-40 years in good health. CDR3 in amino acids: CASSDRRNSGANVLTF. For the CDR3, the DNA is TGTGCCAGTAGTGACAGGCGGAACTCTGGGGCCAACGTCCTGACTTTC.